The 8 T cell receptor beta chains reported below all come from one sample, sequenced in a study of T cell responses to AZD1222 COVID-19 vaccine. Sequencing used immunoSEQ multiplex PCR; TCRdb keeps in-frame clones, though not all of them. The sample carries about 160,000 clones, about 92% recorded once. The sample consisted of peripheral blood, taken on day 0 of MenACWY control vaccination. These receptors all stem from an adult in good health.

The DNA for the CDR3 is TGTGCCAGCAGTTACCGCAGGCGGTCCTCTGGAAACACCATATATTTT. Residues: CASSYRRRSSGNTIYF. The chain carries TRBV6-5 and TRBJ1-3, with D hard to call. The CDR3 has 16 amino acids. Trimming removed 2 bases at V and 0 bases at J, with 11 bases between. Germline V gene lookup returns CDR1 MNHEY and CDR2 SVGAGI.

The rearrangement links TRBV6-5 to TRBJ2-5, with a tentative D call TRBD2 (6 bases). The V end lost 2 bases, the J end lost 2 bases, and 9 bases lay between the germline ends. This CDR3 contains 14 residues. Per the germline V gene, CDR1 is MNHEY and CDR2 is SVGAGI. The CDR3 protein is CASSYVRGQETQYF. CDR3 nucleotides: TGTGCCAGCAGTTACGTCCGGGGGCAAGAGACCCAGTACTTC.

The gene calls are TRBV6-5 and TRBJ2-7; 10 bases align to TRBD2. The CDR3 is 15 residues long. CDR1 is MNHEY, CDR2 SVGAGI, per germline. With 6 bases clipped from V and 5 bases from J, the junction kept 10 bases outside the gene matches. DNA for the CDR3: TGTGCCAGCAGACTAGCGGGGCCTGCATCGCACGAGCAGTACTTC. Amino acids: CASRLAGPASHEQYF.

This chain links TRBV18 with TRBJ2-1, with no clear D. V lost 3 bases, J lost 2 bases, and 11 bases lay in between. The CDR3 loop spans 15 amino acids. Germline V gives CDR1 KGHSH, CDR2 LQKENI. The CDR3 region has the DNA TGTGCCAGCTCACCCCCGGGCCGAACCTACAATGAGCAGTTCTTC. It specifies CASSPPGRTYNEQFF.

The rearrangement joins TRBV24-1 to TRBJ1-2; D remains ambiguous. In germline, CDR1 is KGHDR, CDR2 SFDVKD. The CDR3 is made up of 14 amino acids. The V end lost 12 bases, the J end lost 4 bases, and 20 bases lay between the germline ends. This CDR3 reads CAATLSVRGYGYTF. CDR3 sequence (DNA): TGTGCCGCCACTCTCAGCGTACGAGGCTATGGCTACACCTTC.

CDR3 protein: CASSLTSGSIGEQFF. The CDR3 nucleotides are TGTGCCAGCAGCTTGACTAGCGGGAGCATTGGTGAGCAGTTCTTC. The rearrangement links TRBV6-5 to TRBJ2-1; 12 positions agree with TRBD2. CDR1 and CDR2 from the germline V gene are MNHEY and SVGAGI. The CDR3 has 15 amino acids. The trim removed 6 bases at V and 9 bases at J, leaving 9 bases unmatched.

The chain couples TRBV28 to TRBJ1-5, with D maybe TRBD1 (5 bases). There are 12 residues in the CDR3. V was shortened by 5 bases and J by 6 bases, with 8 bases between the two germline ends. The germline V gene encodes CDR1 MDHEN and CDR2 SYDVKM. The CDR3, as DNA: TGTGCCAGCAGTGTCAGGGTTCAGCCCCAGCATTTT. It codes for CASSVRVQPQHF.

The chain has TRBV7-9 and TRBJ1-5; no reliable D call. Trimming left V 4 bases short and J 6 bases short, with 7 bases between. This CDR3 comprises 12 residues. Germline loops: CDR1 SEHNR, CDR2 FQNEAQ (reference sequence). The CDR3 here is CASSSDSQPQHF. CDR3 in DNA: TGTGCCAGCAGCTCAGATAGTCAGCCCCAGCATTTT.